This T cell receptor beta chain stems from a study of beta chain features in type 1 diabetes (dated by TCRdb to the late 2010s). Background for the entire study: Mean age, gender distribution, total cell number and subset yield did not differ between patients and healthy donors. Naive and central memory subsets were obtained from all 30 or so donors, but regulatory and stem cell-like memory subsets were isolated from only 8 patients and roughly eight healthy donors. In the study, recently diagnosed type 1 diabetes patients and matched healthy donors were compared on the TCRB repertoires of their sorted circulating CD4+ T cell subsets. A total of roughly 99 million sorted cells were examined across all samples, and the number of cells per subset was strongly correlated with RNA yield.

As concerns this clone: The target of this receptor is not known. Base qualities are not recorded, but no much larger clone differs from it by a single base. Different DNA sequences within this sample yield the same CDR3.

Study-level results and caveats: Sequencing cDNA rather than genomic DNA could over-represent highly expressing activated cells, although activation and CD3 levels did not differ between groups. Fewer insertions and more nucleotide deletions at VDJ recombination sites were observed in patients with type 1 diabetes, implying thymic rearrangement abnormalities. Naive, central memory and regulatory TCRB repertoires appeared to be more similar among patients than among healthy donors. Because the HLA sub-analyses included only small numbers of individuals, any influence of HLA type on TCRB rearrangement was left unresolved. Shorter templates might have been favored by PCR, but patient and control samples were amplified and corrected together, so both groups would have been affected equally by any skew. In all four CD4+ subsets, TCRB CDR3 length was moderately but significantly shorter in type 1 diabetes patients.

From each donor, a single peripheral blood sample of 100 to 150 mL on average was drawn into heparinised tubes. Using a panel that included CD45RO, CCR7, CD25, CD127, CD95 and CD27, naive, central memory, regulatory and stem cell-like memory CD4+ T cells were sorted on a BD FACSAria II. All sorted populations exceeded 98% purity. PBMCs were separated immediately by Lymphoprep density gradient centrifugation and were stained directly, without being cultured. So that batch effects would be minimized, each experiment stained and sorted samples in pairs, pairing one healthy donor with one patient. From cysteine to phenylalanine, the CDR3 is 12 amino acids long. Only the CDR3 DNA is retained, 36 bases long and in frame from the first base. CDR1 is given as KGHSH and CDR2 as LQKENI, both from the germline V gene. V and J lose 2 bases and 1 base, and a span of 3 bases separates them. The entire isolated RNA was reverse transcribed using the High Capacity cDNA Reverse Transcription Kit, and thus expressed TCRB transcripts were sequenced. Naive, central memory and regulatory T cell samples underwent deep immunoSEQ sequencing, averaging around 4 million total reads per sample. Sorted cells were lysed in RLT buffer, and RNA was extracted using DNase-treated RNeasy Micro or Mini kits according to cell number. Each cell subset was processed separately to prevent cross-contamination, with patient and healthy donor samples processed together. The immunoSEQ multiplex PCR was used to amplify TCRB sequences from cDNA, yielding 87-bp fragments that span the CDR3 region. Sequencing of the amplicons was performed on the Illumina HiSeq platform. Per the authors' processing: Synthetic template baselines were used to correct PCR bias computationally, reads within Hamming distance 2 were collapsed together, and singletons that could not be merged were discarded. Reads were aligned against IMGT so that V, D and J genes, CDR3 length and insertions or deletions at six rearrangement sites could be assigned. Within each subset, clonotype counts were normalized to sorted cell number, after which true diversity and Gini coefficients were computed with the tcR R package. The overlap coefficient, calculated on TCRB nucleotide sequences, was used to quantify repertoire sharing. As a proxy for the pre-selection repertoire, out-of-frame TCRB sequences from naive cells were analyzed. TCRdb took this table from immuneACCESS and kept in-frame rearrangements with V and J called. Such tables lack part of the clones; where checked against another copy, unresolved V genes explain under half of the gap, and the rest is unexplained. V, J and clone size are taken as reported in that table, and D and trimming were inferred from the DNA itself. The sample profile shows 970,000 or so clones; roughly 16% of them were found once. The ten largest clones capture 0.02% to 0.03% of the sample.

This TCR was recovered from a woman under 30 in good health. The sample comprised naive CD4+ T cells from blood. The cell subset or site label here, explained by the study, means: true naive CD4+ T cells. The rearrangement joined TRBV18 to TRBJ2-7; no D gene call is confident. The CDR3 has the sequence CASSPDSYEQYF. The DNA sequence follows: TGTGCCAGCTCACCAGATTCCTACGAGCAGTACTTC.